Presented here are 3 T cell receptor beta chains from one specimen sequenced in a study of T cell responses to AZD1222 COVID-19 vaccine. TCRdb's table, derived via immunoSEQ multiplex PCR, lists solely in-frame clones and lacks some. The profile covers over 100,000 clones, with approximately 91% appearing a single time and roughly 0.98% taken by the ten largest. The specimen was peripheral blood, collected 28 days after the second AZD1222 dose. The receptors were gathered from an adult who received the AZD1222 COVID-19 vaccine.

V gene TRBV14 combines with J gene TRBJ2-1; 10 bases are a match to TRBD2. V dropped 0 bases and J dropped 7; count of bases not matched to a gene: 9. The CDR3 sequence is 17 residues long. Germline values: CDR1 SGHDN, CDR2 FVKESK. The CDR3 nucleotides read TGTGCCAGCAGCCAAGATGAGGCTAGCGGGAGTAAGAATGAGCAGTTCTTC. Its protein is CASSQDEASGSKNEQFF.

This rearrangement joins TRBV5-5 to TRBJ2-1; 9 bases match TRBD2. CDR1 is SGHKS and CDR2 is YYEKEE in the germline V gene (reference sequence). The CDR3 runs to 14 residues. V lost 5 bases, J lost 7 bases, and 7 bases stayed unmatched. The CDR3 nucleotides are TGTGCCAGCAGTCCTAGGCTAGCGGGAAATGAGCAGTTCTTC. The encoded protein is CASSPRLAGNEQFF. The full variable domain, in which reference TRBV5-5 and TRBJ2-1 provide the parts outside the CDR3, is DAGVTQSPTHLIKTRGQQVTLRCSPISGHKSVSWYQQVLGQGPQFIFQYYEKEERGRGNFPDRFSARQFPNYSSELNVNALLLGDSALYLCASSPRLAGNEQFFGPGTRLTVL.

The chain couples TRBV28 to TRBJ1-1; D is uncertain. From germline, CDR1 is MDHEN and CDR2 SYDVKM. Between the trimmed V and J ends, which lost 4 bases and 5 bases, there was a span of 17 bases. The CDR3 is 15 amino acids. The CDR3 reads CASSSTLSRLTEAFF. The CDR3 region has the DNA TGTGCCAGCAGTTCGACCCTTTCTAGGCTTACTGAAGCTTTCTTT.